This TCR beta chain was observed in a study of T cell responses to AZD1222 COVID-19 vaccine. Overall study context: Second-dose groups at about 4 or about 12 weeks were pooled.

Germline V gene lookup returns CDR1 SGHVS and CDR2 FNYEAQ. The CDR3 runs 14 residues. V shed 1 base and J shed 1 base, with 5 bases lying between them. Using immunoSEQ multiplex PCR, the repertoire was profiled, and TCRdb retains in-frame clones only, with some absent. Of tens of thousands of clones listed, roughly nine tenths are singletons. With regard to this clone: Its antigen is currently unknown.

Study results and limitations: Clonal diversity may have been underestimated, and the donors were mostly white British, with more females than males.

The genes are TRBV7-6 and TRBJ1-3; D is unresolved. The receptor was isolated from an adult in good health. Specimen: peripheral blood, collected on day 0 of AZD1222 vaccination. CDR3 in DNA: TGTGCCAGCAGCTTAGAAGGGTCTGGAAACACCATATATTTT. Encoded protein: CASSLEGSGNTIYF.